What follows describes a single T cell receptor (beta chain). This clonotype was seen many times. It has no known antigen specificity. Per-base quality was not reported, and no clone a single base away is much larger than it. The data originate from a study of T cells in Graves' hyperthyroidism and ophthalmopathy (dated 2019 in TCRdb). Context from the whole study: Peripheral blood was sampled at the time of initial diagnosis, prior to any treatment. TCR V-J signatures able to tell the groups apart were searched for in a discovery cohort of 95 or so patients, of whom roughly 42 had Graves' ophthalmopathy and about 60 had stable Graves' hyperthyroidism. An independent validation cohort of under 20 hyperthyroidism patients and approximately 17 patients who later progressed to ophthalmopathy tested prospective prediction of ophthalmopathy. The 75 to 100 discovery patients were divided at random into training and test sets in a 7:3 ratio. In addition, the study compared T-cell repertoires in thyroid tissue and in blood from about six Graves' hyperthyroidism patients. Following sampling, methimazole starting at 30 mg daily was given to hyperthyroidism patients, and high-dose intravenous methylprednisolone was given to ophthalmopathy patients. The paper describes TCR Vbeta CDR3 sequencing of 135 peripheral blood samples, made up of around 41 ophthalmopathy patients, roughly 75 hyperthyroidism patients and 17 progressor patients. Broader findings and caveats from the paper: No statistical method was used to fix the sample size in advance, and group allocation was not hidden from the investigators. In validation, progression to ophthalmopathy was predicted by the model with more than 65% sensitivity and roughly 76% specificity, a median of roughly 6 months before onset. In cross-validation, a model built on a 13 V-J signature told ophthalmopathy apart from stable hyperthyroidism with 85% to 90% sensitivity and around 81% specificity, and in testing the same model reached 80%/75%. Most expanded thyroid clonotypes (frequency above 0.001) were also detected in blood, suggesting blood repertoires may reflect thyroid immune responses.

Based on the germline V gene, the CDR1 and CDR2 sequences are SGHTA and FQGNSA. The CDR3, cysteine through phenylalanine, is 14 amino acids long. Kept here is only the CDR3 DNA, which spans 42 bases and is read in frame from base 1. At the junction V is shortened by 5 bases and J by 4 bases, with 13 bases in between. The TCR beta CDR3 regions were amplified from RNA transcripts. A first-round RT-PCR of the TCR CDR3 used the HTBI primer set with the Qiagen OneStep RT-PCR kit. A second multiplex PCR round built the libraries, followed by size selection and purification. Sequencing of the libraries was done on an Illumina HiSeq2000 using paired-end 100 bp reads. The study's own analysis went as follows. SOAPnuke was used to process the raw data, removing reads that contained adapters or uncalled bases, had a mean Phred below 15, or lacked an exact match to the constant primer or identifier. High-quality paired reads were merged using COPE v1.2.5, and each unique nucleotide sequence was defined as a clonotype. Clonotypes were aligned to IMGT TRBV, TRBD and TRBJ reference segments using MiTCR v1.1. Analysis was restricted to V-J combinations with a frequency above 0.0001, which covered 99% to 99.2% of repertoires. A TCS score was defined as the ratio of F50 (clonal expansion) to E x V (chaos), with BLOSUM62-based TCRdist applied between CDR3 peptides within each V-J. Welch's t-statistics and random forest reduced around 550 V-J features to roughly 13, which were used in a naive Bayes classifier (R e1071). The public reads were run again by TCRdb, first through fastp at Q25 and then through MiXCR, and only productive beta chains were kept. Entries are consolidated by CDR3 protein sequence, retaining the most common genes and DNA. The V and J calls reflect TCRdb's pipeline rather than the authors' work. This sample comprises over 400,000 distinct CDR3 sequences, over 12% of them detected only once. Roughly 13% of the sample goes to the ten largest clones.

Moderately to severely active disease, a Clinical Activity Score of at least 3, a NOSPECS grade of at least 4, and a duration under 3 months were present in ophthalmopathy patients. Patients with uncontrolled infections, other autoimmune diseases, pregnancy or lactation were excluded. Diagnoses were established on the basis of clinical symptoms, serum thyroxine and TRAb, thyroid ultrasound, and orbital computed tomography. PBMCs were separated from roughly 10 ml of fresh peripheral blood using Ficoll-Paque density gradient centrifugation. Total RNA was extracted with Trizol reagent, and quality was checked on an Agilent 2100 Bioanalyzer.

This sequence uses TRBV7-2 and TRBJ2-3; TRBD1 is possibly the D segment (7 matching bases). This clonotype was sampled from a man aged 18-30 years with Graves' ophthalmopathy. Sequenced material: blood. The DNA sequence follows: TGTGCCAGCAGCGAAGACAGGGAGGCAGATACGCAGTATTTT. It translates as CASSEDREADTQYF.